This T cell receptor beta chain came from a study of blood T cell repertoires in COVID-19. As for the study in general: T cells, B-cell-depleted T cells, or PBMCs supplied cDNA or gDNA.

Participants' own reports of clinical history determined their cohort assignment. As originally analysed: Nucleated cell counts were estimated from reference gene primer amplification. Data came from immunoSEQ multiplex PCR; TCRdb stores just in-frame clones and leaves some out. The V and J calls and clone size come from that table; D and trimming were worked out from the DNA. The table lists approximately 170,000 clones, 75% to 90% of them singletons. Germline lookup yields CDR1 LNHDA and CDR2 SQIVND (reference sequence). The CDR3 has 17 amino acids. The V gene lost 3 bases and the J gene lost 1 base, with 16 bases spanning the gap.

Sequenced: PBMCs or T cells enriched from blood (not recorded which). This receptor was identified in a woman aged 45 to 65 who had recovered from COVID-19. V gene TRBV19 combines with J gene TRBJ2-1, with D perhaps matching TRBD2 (6 bases). This CDR3 reads CASSMVVEGLSYNEQFF. In DNA, the CDR3 is TGTGCCAGTAGTATGGTTGTGGAGGGACTGTCCTACAATGAGCAGTTCTTC.